Listed here are 26 T cell receptor beta chains from one sample, sequenced in a study of cytomegalovirus exposure and HLA in healthy donors. Amplification used 60 Vbeta primers and 13 Jbeta primers. Only in-frame clones appear in the TCRdb table, and some are missing; sequencing was by immunoSEQ multiplex PCR. The profile shows about 140,000 clones, around 78% of them singletons. The sequenced sample was PBMCs. The source of these receptors is a male donor in good health and CMV-seronegative.

Of note for this clone: Its ends do not fully match the called genes, so a read error is possible. This sample includes further DNA sequences coding for the same CDR3. This chain connects TRBV6-5 to TRBJ1-1; D not certain. Per the germline V gene, CDR1 is MNHEY and CDR2 is SVGAGI. CDR3 length: 14 amino acids. As DNA, the CDR3 is TGTGCCAGCAGTTACTCATCAGGTGGTACTGAAGCTTTCTTC. Translation gives CASSYSSGGTEAFF.

The chain carries TRBV7-2 and TRBJ2-2; D is unclear. Germline values: CDR1 SGHTA, CDR2 FQGNSA. The CDR3 is 14 residues long. Trimming took 3 bases from V and 2 from J, leaving 7 bases between them. In DNA form, the CDR3 reads TGTGCCAGCAGCTTCCTCTCCAACACCGGGGAGCTGTTTTTT. Amino acids: CASSFLSNTGELFF.

The chain has TRBV7-9 and TRBJ1-1; D gene unclear. The V gene's germline CDR1 is SEHNR and CDR2 FQNEAQ (reference sequence). Trimming removed 3 bases at V and 1 base at J, with 6 bases between. The CDR3 sequence is 13 residues long. The CDR3 here is CASSFGENTEAFF. CDR3 sequence (DNA): TGTGCCAGCAGCTTTGGAGAGAACACTGAAGCTTTCTTT.

The CDR3 spells CASSFDRGTNTEAFF. The DNA for the CDR3 is TGTGCCAGCAGCTTCGATAGGGGGACGAACACTGAAGCTTTCTTT. The chain has TRBV7-8 and TRBJ1-1; TRBD1 is a possible D gene (6 bases). Trimming removed 3 bases from V and 1 base from J, with 12 bases in between. Germline assignment: CDR1 SGHVS and CDR2 FQNEAQ. This CDR3 contains 15 residues. Complete variable domain (other parts from reference TRBV7-8 and TRBJ1-1): GAGVSQSPRYKVAKRGQDVALRCDPISGHVSLFWYQQALGQGPEFLTYFQNEAQLDKSGLPSDRFFAERPEGSVSTLKIQRTQQEDSAVYLCASSFDRGTNTEAFFGQGTRLTVV.

The chain joins TRBV4-3 to TRBJ1-4; 8 bases align to TRBD1. The CDR3 consists of 15 residues. From germline, CDR1 is LGHNA and CDR2 YSLEER. The J segment lost 10 bases and the V segment lost 0 bases, leaving 7 bases of the junction unmatched. CDR3 coding DNA: TGCGCCAGCAGCCAAGATGGACAGGGAGGGGGAAAACTGTTTTTT. Protein sequence: CASSQDGQGGGKLFF.

The genes are TRBV9 and TRBJ1-1; 9 nucleotides line up with TRBD1. V dropped 3 bases and J dropped 3; count of bases not matched to a gene: 6. Germline lookup yields CDR1 SGDLS and CDR2 YYNGEE. The CDR3 has 15 residues. The CDR3 region is CASSAGDREDTEAFF. The DNA for the CDR3 is TGTGCCAGCAGCGCCGGGGACAGGGAAGACACTGAAGCTTTCTTT.

This chain uses TRBV5-1 with TRBJ1-5; perhaps TRBD1 as D (5 bases). Germline CDR1 SGHRS, CDR2 YFSETQ. The CDR3 contains 17 residues. Trimming took 4 bases from V and 0 from J, leaving 17 bases between them. The CDR3 region is CASSPGFGGFSNQPQHF. The DNA for the CDR3 is TGCGCCAGCAGCCCGGGGTTCGGGGGGTTTAGCAATCAGCCCCAGCATTTT.

The rearrangement uses TRBV19 and TRBJ1-1, with 9 bases identical to TRBD1. Looked up from germline, CDR1 is LNHDA and CDR2 is SQIVND (reference sequence). There are 15 residues in the CDR3. Unmatched junction bases numbered 6, after V lost 6 bases and J lost 1 base. The CDR3 DNA reads TGTGCCAGTAGGGCAGGACAGGGGCGGAACACTGAAGCTTTCTTT. This translates into CASRAGQGRNTEAFF.

The chain joins TRBV11-2 to TRBJ2-5, with TRBD2 identical over 7 bases. The CDR3 has 14 amino acids. The germline V gene encodes CDR1 SGHAT and CDR2 FQNNGV. After removal of 7 bases from V and 5 bases from J, the junction contained 10 bases not matched to a gene. The CDR3: CASTWYGGSETQYF. Written as DNA, the CDR3 is TGTGCCAGCACCTGGTACGGCGGGAGTGAGACCCAGTACTTC.

The chain couples TRBV5-1 to TRBJ2-1, with D possibly matching TRBD1 (5 bases). Per germline, CDR1 SGHRS and CDR2 YFSETQ. The CDR3 is 13 residues long. Trimming pared 4 bases from V and 7 bases from J, leaving 12 bases between. The DNA for the CDR3 is TGCGCCAGCAGCGGGGCAAGGGAAAATGAGCAGTTCTTC. Its translation is CASSGARENEQFF.

The table lists this clone with a count of one. The chain joins TRBV6-6 to TRBJ1-1; possibly TRBD1 for D (6 bases). Trimming stripped 5 bases from V and 1 base from J, with 14 bases between. Germline-derived CDR1 and CDR2 are MNHNY and SVGAGI (reference sequence). The CDR3 is made up of 15 amino acids. The CDR3 nucleotides read TGTGCCAGCAGTGCTCAGGGGAGGGCGAACACTGAAGCTTTCTTT. Translated, it gives CASSAQGRANTEAFF.

The chain has TRBV7-9 and TRBJ1-2; D is undetermined. This CDR3 has 13 residues. Germline CDR1 SEHNR, CDR2 FQNEAQ (reference sequence). V lost 2 bases to trimming and J lost 6 bases, with 10 bases between them. This CDR3 is CASSLSVDDGYTF. The CDR3, as DNA: TGTGCCAGCAGCTTAAGCGTAGACGATGGCTACACCTTC.

The chain carries TRBV25-1 and TRBJ2-2; 10 nucleotides agree with TRBD1. The ends lost 5 bases at V and 6 bases at J; junction bases unmatched: 6. CDR1 and CDR2 (germline): MGHDK, SYGVNS. The CDR3 consists of 15 residues. The CDR3 region has the DNA TGTGCCAGCAGTCATTGGGACAGGGGCGCCGGGGAGCTGTTTTTT. It translates to CASSHWDRGAGELFF.

The rearrangement links TRBV27 to TRBJ2-7; D is uncertain. The CDR3 has 20 residues. With 1 base removed from V and 3 bases from J, the gap between germline ends came to 28 bases. Looked up from germline, CDR1 is MNHEY and CDR2 is SMNVEV (reference sequence). CDR3 DNA sequence: TGTGCCAGCAGTTTATACCCTGCTAACACTGTTCGCCCTCGGGTCTACGAGCAGTACTTC. This encodes CASSLYPANTVRPRVYEQYF.

The gene calls are TRBV29-1 and TRBJ2-7; D is ambiguous. CDR1 and CDR2 (germline): SQVTM, ANQGSEA. With 6 bases removed from V and 2 bases from J, the gap between germline ends came to 17 bases. This CDR3 comprises 14 residues. CDR3 bases: TGCAGCGTCGTACCCTCAGTACTACCCTACGAGCAGTACTTC. Its translation is CSVVPSVLPYEQYF.

V usage is TRBV5-1 and J usage is TRBJ2-7; 8 nucleotides agree with TRBD2. Germline CDR1 and CDR2: SGHRS and YFSETQ. V gave up 3 bases and J gave up 0 bases; unmatched junction bases: 14. This CDR3 is 18 amino acids long. The CDR3 region is CASSSGTTAGASSYEQYF. The CDR3 region has the DNA TGCGCCAGCAGCTCCGGGACAACAGCGGGGGCTAGCTCCTACGAGCAGTACTTC.

The V gene is TRBV19, the J gene TRBJ1-5, with D perhaps TRBD1 (5 bases). The CDR3 sequence is 14 residues long. Trimming took 6 bases from V and 6 from J, leaving 15 bases between them. Germline V gives CDR1 LNHDA, CDR2 SQIVND (reference sequence). CDR3 loop: CASSSSPGFQPQHF. DNA of the CDR3: TGTGCCAGTAGCTCCTCCCCAGGGTTTCAGCCCCAGCATTTT.

This clone appeared a few times. The chain links TRBV5-4 to TRBJ2-7; weak D call: TRBD1 (6 bases). This CDR3 region has 14 residues. CDR1 and CDR2 (germline): SGHNT, YYREEE (reference sequence). Trimming shortened V by 0 bases and J by 6 bases, and 13 bases separated the two germline ends. CDR3 sequence: CASSLGGRGAEQYF. CDR3 nucleotides: TGTGCCAGCAGCTTGGGAGGCAGGGGAGCCGAGCAGTACTTC.

The chain uses TRBV2 and TRBJ1-1; D is uncertain. The ends were cut back, 4 bases at V and 3 bases at J, with 9 bases in the middle. Germline assignment: CDR1 SNHLY and CDR2 FYNNEI. The CDR3 spans 13 residues. CDR3 amino acids: CASSGEGDTEAFF. DNA of the CDR3: TGTGCCAGCAGTGGGGAGGGTGACACTGAAGCTTTCTTT.

The chain links TRBV19 to TRBJ1-5; the match to TRBD1 covers 9 bases. The length of the CDR3 is 16 residues. The junction had 11 bases not matched to a gene; V was cut back by 4 bases and J by 7 bases. Germline assignment: CDR1 LNHDA and CDR2 SQIVND (reference sequence). CDR3 protein: CASSTPGQGMGQPQHF. Here the CDR3 DNA reads TGTGCCAGTAGTACCCCGGGACAGGGAATGGGGCAGCCCCAGCATTTT.

The chain couples TRBV7-5 to TRBJ2-7; TRBD2 is taken as the D call from the table, unchecked against the DNA. TRBV7-5 is labeled a pseudogene. The CDR3 runs to 14 residues. The DNA for the CDR3 is TGTGCCAGAAGTTGTGCTAGCGAAGGCTACGAGCAGTACTTC. Its protein product is CARSCASEGYEQYF.

V and J are TRBV6-1 and TRBJ1-2; TRBD1 matches 8 bases. Looked up from germline, CDR1 is MNHNS and CDR2 is SASEGT. The CDR3 spans 13 residues. The ends lost 6 bases at V and 7 bases at J; junction bases unmatched: 7. CDR3 amino acids: CASRHDRGGGYTF. CDR3 bases: TGTGCCAGCAGACACGACAGGGGAGGTGGCTACACCTTC.

This rearrangement joins TRBV11-1 to TRBJ1-3; the D gene is possibly TRBD1 (6 bases). Germline V lookup: CDR1 SGHAT, CDR2 FQDESV (reference sequence). Between the trimmed V and J ends, which lost 5 bases and 4 bases, there was a span of 9 bases. This CDR3 contains 13 residues. The CDR3 DNA reads as TGTGCCAGCAGCGGCGACAGGGGAAACACCATATATTTT. Protein: CASSGDRGNTIYF.

This clone was picked up a small number of times. This chain connects TRBV11-1 to TRBJ2-7; D is unclear. The V end was cut by 3 bases, the J end by 5 bases, with 14 bases between. Germline V gene data show CDR1 as SGHAT and CDR2 as FQDESV (reference sequence). CDR3 length equals 14 residues. CDR3 sequence: CASSFRFQSHEQYF. In DNA form, the CDR3 reads TGTGCCAGCAGCTTCAGATTTCAGTCCCACGAGCAGTACTTC.

The rearrangement uses TRBV7-9 and TRBJ2-5; D may be TRBD1 (5 bases). Trimming took off 4 bases at V and 2 bases at J, with 14 bases between the two ends. This CDR3 region has 15 residues. Per germline, CDR1 SEHNR and CDR2 FQNEAQ (reference sequence). The CDR3 loop is CASSSETVYQETQYF. The CDR3 DNA reads as TGTGCCAGCAGCTCCGAGACAGTATATCAAGAGACCCAGTACTTC.

V is TRBV5-1 and J is TRBJ2-2, with 9 bases fitting TRBD2. The V gene end was trimmed by 4 bases and the J gene end by 0 bases; junction bases not matched to a gene: 4. The CDR3 has 16 residues. From germline, CDR1 is SGHRS and CDR2 YFSETQ. CDR3 sequence reads: CASSPASGANTGELFF. The CDR3 region has the DNA TGCGCCAGCAGCCCGGCTAGCGGGGCGAACACCGGGGAGCTGTTTTTT.